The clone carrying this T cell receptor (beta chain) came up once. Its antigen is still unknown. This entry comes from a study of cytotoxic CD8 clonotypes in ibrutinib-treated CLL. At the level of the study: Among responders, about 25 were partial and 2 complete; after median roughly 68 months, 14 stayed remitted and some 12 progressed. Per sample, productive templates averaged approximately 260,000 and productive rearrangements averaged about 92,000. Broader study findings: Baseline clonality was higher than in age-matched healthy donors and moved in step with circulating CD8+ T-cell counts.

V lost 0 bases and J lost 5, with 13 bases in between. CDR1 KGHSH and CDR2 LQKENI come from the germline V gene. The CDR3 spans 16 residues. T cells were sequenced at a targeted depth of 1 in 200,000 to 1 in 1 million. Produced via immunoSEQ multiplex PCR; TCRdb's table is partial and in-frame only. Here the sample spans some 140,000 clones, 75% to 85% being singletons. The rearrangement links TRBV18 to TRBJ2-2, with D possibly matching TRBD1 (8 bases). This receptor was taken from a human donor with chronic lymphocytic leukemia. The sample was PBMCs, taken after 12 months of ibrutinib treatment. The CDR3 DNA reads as TGTGCCAGCTCACCACCCGGACAGGGAGGGACCGGGGAGCTGTTTTTT. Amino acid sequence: CASSPPGQGGTGELFF.